These 14 T cell receptor beta chains share one sample of origin, sequenced in a study of CD8 T cells in ankylosing spondylitis (dated by TCRdb to 2016 to 2017). Library creation used 5' RACE. The reads were generated on an Illumina HiSeq 2500. TCRdb passed the public sequencing reads through fastp at Q25 and MiXCR, retaining productive beta sequences. Every CDR3 protein is listed once, alongside the most common genes and DNA of its rows. For this sample there are 100,000 to 150,000 distinct CDR3 sequences; 9.3% appear just once. Of the sample, about 3.3% is held by the ten largest clones. Input material: blood, either unsorted or a sorted T cell fraction (not recorded which). These receptors all stem from a male donor with ankylosing spondylitis or in good health (not recorded which).

There are many counts of this clonotype. V and J are TRBV5-1 and TRBJ2-5; D remains unclear. The CDR3 covers 14 residues. The germline gives CDR1 SGHRS, CDR2 YFSETQ. V lost 0 bases, J lost 1 base, and 7 bases lay in between. The chain's CDR3 is CASSLDRSQETQYF. CDR3 DNA sequence: TGCGCCAGCAGCTTGGATCGCAGCCAAGAGACCCAGTACTTC.

This rearrangement joins TRBV6-2 or TRBV6-3 to TRBJ2-7; tentatively, D is TRBD2 (6 bases). The CDR3 covers 13 residues. The V end was cut by 6 bases, the J end by 3 bases, with 12 bases between. Germline V CDR1 and CDR2: MNHEY, SVGEGT. CDR3 DNA sequence: TGTGCCAGCAGCGCGGGACCTGGCTACGAGCAGTACTTC. Translated: CASSAGPGYEQYF.

This chain links TRBV6-2 or TRBV6-3 with TRBJ2-5, with unresolved D. Trimming shortened V by 7 bases and J by 1 base, and 10 bases separated the two germline ends. CDR1 and CDR2 from the germline V gene are MNHEY and SVGEGT. The CDR3 contains 13 residues. The CDR3 here is CASNFGRQETQYF. The DNA of the CDR3 is TGTGCCAGCAACTTTGGTCGCCAAGAGACCCAGTACTTC.

This clonotype was recorded at least ten times. The V call is TRBV20-1, the J call TRBJ2-7, with D perhaps TRBD2 (5 bases). CDR1 is DFQATT, CDR2 SNEGSKA, per germline (reference sequence). Between the trimmed V and J ends, which lost 1 base and 3 bases, there was a span of 13 bases. This CDR3 comprises 14 residues. This chain's CDR3 is CSARAQRKNYEQYF. The CDR3 DNA is TGCAGTGCTAGAGCCCAGCGGAAGAACTACGAGCAGTACTTC.

Many counts were recorded for this clonotype. This chain links TRBV12-3 or TRBV12-4 with TRBJ1-1; possibly TRBD1 for D (5 bases). The CDR3 runs 11 residues. Trimming stripped 5 bases from V and 10 bases from J, with 11 bases between. For the CDR3, the DNA is TGTGCCAGCAGTCTCGGGGACTTAGCTTTCTTT. This translates into CASSLGDLAFF.

This clonotype turned up a few times. This CDR3 reads CSARTNEYEQYF. The CDR3 DNA is TGCAGTGCTAGGACTAACGAATACGAGCAGTACTTC. The rearrangement uses TRBV20-1 and TRBJ2-7; possible D gene TRBD2, 5 bases. Germline CDR1 reads DFQATT; CDR2 reads SNEGSKA (reference sequence). CDR3 length: 12 amino acids. The germline V and J ends were trimmed by 3 bases and 4 bases, with 10 bases remaining between them.

This clonotype was counted at least ten times. The V gene is TRBV10-3, the J gene TRBJ2-7; TRBD1 matches at 9 bases. Unmatched junction bases numbered 6, after V lost 0 bases and J lost 3 bases. The CDR3 contains 16 residues. Germline V CDR1 and CDR2: ENHRY, SYGVKD. Here the CDR3 reads CAISESRDRVSYEQYF. The CDR3 DNA is TGTGCCATCAGTGAGTCTAGGGACAGGGTAAGCTACGAGCAGTACTTC.

This clonotype was picked up a small number of times. This chain joins TRBV5-1 and TRBJ2-5; 9 nucleotides match TRBD2. CDR3 length equals 15 residues. Germline V gives CDR1 SGHRS, CDR2 YFSETQ. The V segment lost 5 bases and the J segment 4 bases; nucleotides outside the gene matches: 9. Here the CDR3 reads CASSPRTSARETQYF. Here the CDR3 DNA reads TGCGCCAGCAGTCCCCGGACTAGCGCTCGAGAGACCCAGTACTTC.

This clonotype was counted only a few times. The J gene is TRBJ2-5, the V gene TRBV28, with a tentative D call TRBD2 (6 bases). Germline-derived CDR1 and CDR2 are MDHEN and SYDVKM. CDR3 length equals 14 residues. The V gene lost 1 base and the J gene lost 3 bases, with 9 bases spanning the gap. CDR3 residues: CASSLLAAKETQYF. The CDR3 DNA reads as TGTGCCAGCAGTTTATTAGCGGCCAAAGAGACCCAGTACTTC.

As for this clonotype: This CDR3 fails to terminate in the conserved phenylalanine or tryptophan, so it likely reflects a read error. The chain recombines TRBV28 with TRBJ2-5; 11 nucleotides agree with TRBD2. The J segment lost 4 bases and the V segment lost 4 bases, leaving 11 bases of the junction unmatched. In germline, CDR1 is MDHEN, CDR2 SYDVKM. The CDR3 covers 17 residues. DNA of the CDR3: TGTGCCAGCAGTTCCTCGCTACTAGCGGGAGTTTTAGAGACCCAGTACTTG. This translates into CASSSSLLAGVLETQYL.

This clonotype appeared many times. The chain joins TRBV5-8 to TRBJ2-1, with D perhaps TRBD2 (5 bases). The germline V and J ends were trimmed by 7 bases and 6 bases, with 11 bases remaining between them. Per germline, CDR1 SGHTS and CDR2 YDEGEE. The CDR3 length is 12 residues. In nucleotides, the CDR3 is TGTGCCAGCGGCCCTGGAGGCAATGAGCAGTTCTTC. Protein sequence: CASGPGGNEQFF.

This clonotype was detected many times. The chain employs TRBV5-1 and TRBJ2-1, with 9 bases identical to TRBD2. The CDR3 is 15 residues long. CDR1 is SGHRS, CDR2 YFSETQ, per germline. With 0 bases clipped from V and 8 bases from J, the junction kept 6 bases outside the gene matches. The chain's CDR3 is CASSLGAGGPDEQFF. CDR3 bases: TGCGCCAGCAGCTTGGGGGCGGGAGGGCCCGATGAGCAGTTCTTC. Using reference TRBV5-1 and TRBJ2-1 for the parts outside the CDR3, the full variable domain is KAGVTQTPRYLIKTRGQQVTLSCSPISGHRSVSWYQQTPGQGLQFLFEYFSETQRNKGNFPGRFSGRQFSNSRSEMNVSTLELGDSALYLCASSLGAGGPDEQFFGPGTRLTVL.

This clonotype has ten or more counts. V gene TRBV7-2 combines with J gene TRBJ2-1; D assignment may be TRBD1 or TRBD2 (5 bases each). There are 16 residues in the CDR3. V lost 5 bases to trimming and J lost 0 bases, with 14 bases between them. CDR1 and CDR2 from the germline V gene are SGHTA and FQGNSA. CDR3 coding DNA: TGTGCCAGCAGCGAGGGGTCTACTGGCTCCTACAATGAGCAGTTCTTC. Residues: CASSEGSTGSYNEQFF.

This clonotype was recorded a few times. This rearrangement joins TRBV20-1 to TRBJ2-7, with TRBD1 matching over 9 bases. With 0 bases clipped from V and 5 bases from J, the junction kept 8 bases outside the gene matches. The germline gives CDR1 DFQATT, CDR2 SNEGSKA (reference sequence). The CDR3 runs to 15 residues. As DNA, the CDR3 is TGCAGTGCTAGAGACCCGACAGGGGGATTTAACGAGCAGTACTTC. As protein: CSARDPTGGFNEQYF.